This T cell receptor (beta chain) was sequenced in a study of CD8 T cells in ankylosing spondylitis. To note about this clonotype: The antigen is undetermined.

Study findings and constraints: A TCR beta motif made of several highly homologous variants seemed typical of ankylosing spondylitis blood. Previously reported in reactive arthritis synovial fluid and blood were some of the motif variants. Disease-linked clones proved CD8+ and comparatively uncommon in peripheral blood.

The CDR3 loop spans 14 amino acids. Germline lookup yields CDR1 DFQATT and CDR2 SNEGSKA (reference sequence). With V trimmed by 7 bases and J by 5 bases, 11 bases remained unmatched. Quantitative barcoded 5'-RACE was used to prepare TCR beta libraries. MiXCR, applied by TCRdb to the 5' RACE reads, yields one record per CDR3 protein. The sample contains roughly 700,000 distinct CDR3 sequences, about 20% of which appear only once. Sequencing was performed on blood, either unsorted or a sorted T cell fraction (not recorded which). The rearrangement uses TRBV20-1 and TRBJ2-5; TRBD2 matches at 9 bases. The sequence came from a male donor with ankylosing spondylitis. The CDR3 loop reads CSVAMREGWETQYF. As DNA, the CDR3 is TGCAGTGTGGCCATGCGGGAGGGCTGGGAGACCCAGTACTTC.